Each of the 11 T cell receptor beta chains below was sequenced from the same sample in a study of blood T cell repertoires in COVID-19. Clones were sequenced by immunoSEQ multiplex PCR, and TCRdb holds only the in-frame ones, with some missing. The table shows around 270,000 clones, with 88% occurring only once. Sequencing was carried out using peripheral blood. The receptor set was obtained from a man between 60 and 75 years old who had recovered from COVID-19.

The CDR3 bases are TGTGCCAGCAGTTACTCAGGACAGACCTACGGTGGCTACACCTTC. The encoded protein is CASSYSGQTYGGYTF. This rearrangement joins TRBV6-5 to TRBJ1-2; perhaps TRBD1 as D (6 bases). CDR3 length: 15 amino acids. Germline V gives CDR1 MNHEY, CDR2 SVGAGI. V was clipped by 0 bases and J by 7 bases, with 15 bases between them.

The V and J genes are TRBV11-3 and TRBJ2-3; D is unclear. The CDR3 runs 14 residues. Germline CDR1 and CDR2: SGHNT and YENEEA. Between the trimmed V and J ends, which lost 1 base and 2 bases, there was a span of 7 bases. The DNA of the CDR3 is TGTGCCAGCAGCTTAGGCGAGAACACAGATACGCAGTATTTT. Translation gives CASSLGENTDTQYF.

V gene TRBV27 combines with J gene TRBJ2-7, with unresolved D. Looked up from germline, CDR1 is MNHEY and CDR2 is SMNVEV (reference sequence). V lost 4 bases and J 4 bases, leaving 11 bases between the germline ends. This CDR3 has 13 amino acids. The CDR3 is CASSSYGNYEQYF. In nucleotides, the CDR3 is TGTGCCAGCAGTTCTTACGGTAATTACGAGCAGTACTTC.

V usage is TRBV30 and J usage is TRBJ2-5; 9 bases are a match to TRBD1. V lost 0 bases to trimming and J lost 5 bases; unmatched junction nucleotides: 7. This CDR3 is built from 15 residues. Germline assignment: CDR1 GTSNPN and CDR2 SVGIG (reference sequence). The CDR3 region is CAWSVRGTGRETQYF. The CDR3 DNA sequence: TGTGCCTGGAGTGTAAGGGGGACAGGGAGGGAGACCCAGTACTTC.

This clone was counted a few times. The chain uses TRBV21-1 and TRBJ2-4; the listed D gene, TRBD2, was not tested against the DNA. TRBV21-1 is marked as a pseudogene. The CDR3 has 17 residues. CDR3 sequence reads: CASSLENGFLAKNIQYF. In DNA, the CDR3 is TGTGCCAGCAGCCTAGAGAACGGATTTCTAGCCAAAAACATTCAGTACTTC.

V and J are TRBV5-1 and TRBJ1-1, with a weak D call TRBD1 (6 bases). This CDR3 comprises 13 residues. From germline, CDR1 is SGHRS and CDR2 YFSETQ. V shed 3 bases and J shed 4 bases, with 10 bases lying between them. The CDR3 DNA sequence: TGCGCCAGCAGCTCGGGGACAACCACTGAAGCTTTCTTT. Translation: CASSSGTTTEAFF. Together with reference TRBV5-1 and TRBJ1-1, the CDR3 gives the full variable domain: KAGVTQTPRYLIKTRGQQVTLSCSPISGHRSVSWYQQTPGQGLQFLFEYFSETQRNKGNFPGRFSGRQFSNSRSEMNVSTLELGDSALYLCASSSGTTTEAFFGQGTRLTVV.

The CDR3: CASSQGLGEQAKNIQYF. For the CDR3, the DNA is TGTGCCAGCAGCCAAGGACTCGGGGAACAAGCCAAAAACATTCAGTACTTC. The chain recombines TRBV4-2 with TRBJ2-4; perhaps TRBD2 as D (5 bases). CDR3 length: 17 residues. Trimming shortened V by 1 base and J by 0 bases, and 13 bases separated the two germline ends. Germline loops: CDR1 LGHNA, CDR2 YNFKEQ.

This clone has only one observation. This chain links TRBV24-1 with TRBJ2-1, with D possibly being TRBD2 (6 bases). The germline V gene has CDR1 KGHDR and CDR2 SFDVKD. The CDR3 totals 16 residues. Trimming removed 3 bases from V and 0 bases from J, with 11 bases in between. For the CDR3, the DNA is TGTGCCACCAGTGATGGCCGCGGGGCCTCCTACAATGAGCAGTTCTTC. It encodes CATSDGRGASYNEQFF.

This sequence joins TRBV27 and TRBJ1-4, with TRBD1 identical over 8 bases. This CDR3 comprises 17 residues. With V trimmed by 4 bases and J by 0 bases, 7 bases remained unmatched. Germline lookup yields CDR1 MNHEY and CDR2 SMNVEV (reference sequence). The CDR3 bases are TGTGCCAGCAGTTCAGGGGGCGCAGACGCAACTAATGAAAAACTGTTTTTT. This encodes CASSSGGADATNEKLFF.

V gene TRBV15 combines with J gene TRBJ2-3, with 9 positions matching TRBD2. The length of the CDR3 is 14 residues. The trim removed 7 bases at V and 3 bases at J, leaving 5 bases unmatched. CDR1 and CDR2 from the germline V gene are LNHNV and YYDKDF (reference sequence). In DNA form, the CDR3 reads TGTGCCACCAAAGCGGGGGGTAGGACAGATACGCAGTATTTT. Its translation is CATKAGGRTDTQYF.

This chain uses TRBV27 with TRBJ1-1; maybe TRBD1 (6 bases). Trimming cost V 4 bases and J 1 base, with 22 bases left between them. The CDR3 is 18 residues long. Germline V gene data show CDR1 as MNHEY and CDR2 as SMNVEV (reference sequence). The CDR3 here is CASSSLRGSRSGNTEAFF. CDR3 DNA sequence: TGTGCCAGCAGTTCCCTCAGGGGCTCCCGTTCGGGGAACACTGAAGCTTTCTTT.